These T cell receptor beta chains were read from a single sample in a study of T cell responses to AZD1222 COVID-19 vaccine. Using immunoSEQ multiplex PCR, the repertoire was profiled, and TCRdb retains in-frame clones only, with some absent. The table has over 130,000 clones, 75% to 95% seen once. This specimen was peripheral blood, taken 28 days after the second dose of the MenACWY control vaccine. These receptors all stem from an adult who received the MenACWY meningococcal vaccine as a control. The CDR3 runs from the conserved cysteine through the conserved F or W. Fields, in order: V gene, J gene, D gene, clone size, CDR3 protein, CDR3 DNA. A D gene is named only where the DNA matches it firmly. Expanded clones get a size class; other rows say once, few or many, or leave the size out.

TRBV5-1	TRBJ1-4	-	once	CASSLSGGGEKLFF	TGCGCCAGCAGCTTGTCGGGGGGCGGCGAAAAACTGTTTTTT
TRBV19	TRBJ2-5	TRBD2	once	CASSIPGGQETQYF	TGTGCCAGTAGTATACCGGGAGGCCAAGAGACCCAGTACTTC
TRBV9	TRBJ2-7	TRBD2	once	CASSVASGGTYEQYF	TGTGCCAGCAGCGTAGCTAGCGGGGGGACCTACGAGCAGTACTTC
TRBV12-3/TRBV12-4	TRBJ1-3	-	once	CASRAASGNTIYF	TGTGCCAGCAGAGCTGCCTCTGGAAACACCATATATTTT
TRBV19	TRBJ1-5	-	-	CASSYRLSNQPQHF	TGTGCCAGTAGTTACAGGCTTAGCAATCAGCCCCAGCATTTT
TRBV5-5	TRBJ2-3	TRBD2	-	CASSFGTSGGAGTDTQYF	TGTGCCAGCAGCTTCGGGACTAGCGGGGGGGCTGGAACAGATACGCAGTATTTT
TRBV19	TRBJ2-7	TRBD2	once	CASSILASGSYEQYF	TGTGCCAGTAGTATACTGGCTAGCGGGAGTTACGAGCAGTACTTC
TRBV30	TRBJ2-7	TRBD1	-	CAWSVGTGVFYEQYF	TGTGCCTGGAGTGTAGGGACAGGGGTGTTTTACGAGCAGTACTTC
TRBV7-2	TRBJ1-5	-	-	CASSLMGSLGQPQHF	TGTGCCAGCAGCCTTATGGGGAGCCTTGGTCAGCCCCAGCATTTT
TRBV6-5	TRBJ2-3	-	once	CASKGGADTQYF	TGTGCCAGCAAGGGGGGCGCAGATACGCAGTATTTT
TRBV27	TRBJ1-2	TRBD1	-	CASSLSRGQGSTNYGYTF	TGTGCCAGCAGTTTATCCCGGGGACAGGGGTCCACTAACTATGGCTACACCTTC
TRBV19	TRBJ2-1	TRBD2	-	CASSIVVTSGINEQFF	TGTGCCAGTAGTATTGTCGTGACTAGCGGGATCAATGAGCAGTTCTTC
TRBV19	TRBJ1-5	TRBD1	-	CASRKSGGYDQPQHF	TGTGCCAGTAGGAAGTCAGGGGGCTACGATCAGCCCCAGCATTTT
TRBV6-5	TRBJ2-7	TRBD1	-	CASSTGTGGLEQYF	TGTGCCAGCAGCACCGGGACAGGGGGACTCGAGCAGTACTTC
TRBV9	TRBJ2-3	-	-	CASSVEVWDTQYF	TGTGCCAGCAGCGTAGAAGTTTGGGATACGCAGTATTTT
TRBV5-3	TRBJ1-2	TRBD1	-	CARSLRGGGPTNYGYTF	TGTGCCAGAAGCCTTCGGGGAGGGGGCCCCACTAACTATGGCTACACCTTC
TRBV7-2	TRBJ1-6	-	-	CATTGQGRSYNSPLHF	TGTGCCACTACGGGCCAAGGGCGATCCTATAATTCACCCCTCCACTTT
TRBV9	TRBJ1-6	-	once	CASSASTESPLHF	TGTGCCAGCAGCGCCTCGACGGAATCACCCCTCCACTTT
TRBV7-3	TRBJ2-1	-	-	CASSLYGANEQFF	TGTGCCAGCAGCTTATACGGCGCGAATGAGCAGTTCTTC
TRBV7-7	TRBJ2-5	-	-	CASSLGGPKETQYF	TGTGCCAGCAGCTTAGGGGGACCGAAGGAGACCCAGTACTTC
TRBV2	TRBJ2-7	TRBD1	few	CASSKTGGMDEQYF	TGTGCCAGCAGCAAGACAGGGGGCATGGACGAGCAGTACTTC
TRBV18	TRBJ2-1	-	-	CASSSYNEQFF	TGTGCCAGCTCGTCATACAATGAGCAGTTCTTC
TRBV6-2/TRBV6-3	TRBJ2-7	-	-	CASSYSNRDYEQYF	TGTGCCAGCAGTTACTCGAATAGGGACTACGAGCAGTACTTC
TRBV7-9	TRBJ1-2	-	-	CASSIQGNGYTF	TGTGCCAGCAGTATCCAGGGAAATGGCTACACCTTC
TRBV7-9	TRBJ2-7	-	-	CASSFGSYEQYF	TGTGCCAGCAGCTTCGGGTCCTACGAGCAGTACTTC
TRBV19	TRBJ1-4	-	-	CASSIHRGTNEKLFF	TGTGCCAGTAGTATCCACCGTGGGACTAATGAAAAACTGTTTTTT
TRBV6-2/TRBV6-3	TRBJ2-1	-	once	CASSYPFGYNEQFF	TGTGCCAGCAGTTACCCCTTCGGATACAATGAGCAGTTCTTC
TRBV15	TRBJ2-3	-	-	CATSRDKYSTDTQYF	TGTGCCACCAGCAGGGACAAGTACAGCACAGATACGCAGTATTTT
TRBV6-1	TRBJ1-1	-	-	CASSEVREGTEAFF	TGTGCCAGCAGTGAAGTCAGGGAGGGGACTGAAGCTTTCTTT
TRBV7-8	TRBJ1-1	-	-	CASSPQGPTEAFF	TGTGCCAGCAGCCCACAGGGTCCGACTGAAGCTTTCTTT
TRBV19	TRBJ2-2	TRBD1	-	CASSTTDRGGTGELFF	TGTGCCAGTAGTACCACCGACAGGGGAGGCACCGGGGAGCTGTTTTTT
TRBV3-1/TRBV3-2	TRBJ2-1	TRBD1	-	CASSHLDPGQGRNEQFF	TGTGCCAGCAGCCATTTGGACCCGGGACAGGGTAGGAATGAGCAGTTCTTC
TRBV10-1	TRBJ2-2	-	-	CASSFTSTGELFF	TGCGCCAGCAGCTTCACTAGCACCGGGGAGCTGTTTTTT
TRBV7-2	TRBJ2-1	-	-	CASSLSRGTHNEQFF	TGTGCCAGCAGCTTATCTAGGGGCACCCACAATGAGCAGTTCTTC
TRBV5-4	TRBJ2-5	-	-	CASSNPQGLQETQYF	TGTGCCAGCAGTAATCCGCAGGGCCTTCAAGAGACCCAGTACTTC
TRBV6-2/TRBV6-3	TRBJ2-3	TRBD2	-	CASSPPGLAGGPMSSDTQYF	TGTGCCAGCAGTCCCCCGGGACTAGCGGGAGGGCCAATGAGTTCAGATACGCAGTATTTT
TRBV18	TRBJ2-5	-	-	CASSLRDSLGWETQYF	TGTGCCAGCTCACTTCGCGACTCATTAGGATGGGAGACCCAGTACTTC
TRBV30	TRBJ1-6	-	-	CAWRAGHPNSPLHF	TGTGCCTGGAGGGCGGGACACCCGAATTCACCCCTCCACTTT
TRBV28	TRBJ2-3	-	-	CASRGAQSTDTQYF	TGTGCCAGCAGGGGGGCGCAGAGCACAGATACGCAGTATTTT
TRBV19	TRBJ1-1	-	-	CASSIRGEGGTEAFF	TGTGCCAGTAGTATACGGGGGGAGGGTGGCACTGAAGCTTTCTTT
TRBV6-5	TRBJ1-1	-	-	CASSYQPMNTEAFF	TGTGCCAGCAGTTATCAGCCCATGAACACTGAAGCTTTCTTT
TRBV21-1	TRBJ2-5	-	once	CASSIKRAEQETQYF	TGTGCCAGCAGCATAAAACGGGCAGAACAAGAGACCCAGTACTTC
TRBV6-5	TRBJ2-7	TRBD2	-	CASSMTSGTPYEQYF	TGTGCCAGCAGCATGACTAGCGGGACACCCTACGAGCAGTACTTC
TRBV12-3/TRBV12-4	TRBJ2-3	-	-	CASSSPHMDTQYF	TGTGCCAGCAGTTCACCTCATATGGATACGCAGTATTTT
TRBV15	TRBJ2-5	TRBD2	few	CATSRGTSSVETQYF	TGTGCCACCAGCAGAGGGACTAGCTCGGTAGAGACCCAGTACTTC
TRBV5-1	TRBJ2-2	-	-	CASSFPSGGVSAGELFF	TGCGCCAGCAGCTTCCCCTCCGGGGGAGTATCGGCCGGGGAGCTGTTTTTT
TRBV10-3	TRBJ1-4	-	-	CAISELGNEKLFF	TGTGCCATCAGTGAGTTAGGAAATGAAAAACTGTTTTTT
TRBV19	TRBJ1-6	TRBD1	-	CASSIQTGGSPLHF	TGTGCCAGTAGTATCCAAACAGGGGGCTCACCCCTCCACTTT
TRBV7-2	TRBJ2-3	TRBD2	-	CASSLDLAGALDTQYF	TGTGCCAGCAGCCTAGACTTAGCGGGAGCCCTCGATACGCAGTATTTT
TRBV7-9	TRBJ1-5	-	-	CASSQSRTLRDTLNQPQHF	TGTGCCAGCAGTCAAAGCCGTACCCTAAGGGACACCCTCAATCAGCCCCAGCATTTT
TRBV19	TRBJ1-1	-	-	CATNGFTSGHPNTEAFF	TGTGCCACCAATGGGTTTACCTCGGGACATCCGAACACTGAAGCTTTCTTT
TRBV28	TRBJ2-2	-	-	CASSSLDTGELFF	TGTGCCAGCAGTTCATTGGACACCGGGGAGCTGTTTTTT
TRBV13	TRBJ2-7	TRBD1	-	CASSLTPTGGQYEQYF	TGTGCCAGCAGCTTAACGCCGACAGGGGGTCAGTACGAGCAGTACTTC
TRBV7-6	TRBJ1-2	-	-	CASSLEGGQSSNYGYTF	TGTGCCAGCAGCTTAGAAGGGGGTCAGTCCTCTAACTATGGCTACACCTTC
TRBV2	TRBJ2-5	TRBD2	-	CASGGLAGGYQETQYF	TGTGCCAGCGGAGGACTAGCGGGGGGCTACCAAGAGACCCAGTACTTC
TRBV19	TRBJ2-1	TRBD2	-	CASSMLTSGIFNEQFF	TGTGCCAGTAGTATGTTAACTAGCGGGATTTTCAATGAGCAGTTCTTC
TRBV5-6	TRBJ2-7	-	-	CASSLGQLMPSAPYEQYF	TGTGCCAGCAGCTTGGGTCAACTTATGCCTAGCGCGCCGTACGAGCAGTACTTC